This is a list of T cell receptor beta chains from one sample in a study of OX40 agonist ivuxolimab in advanced cancers. Using immunoSEQ multiplex PCR, the repertoire was profiled, and TCRdb retains in-frame clones only, with some absent. The data contain roughly 22,000 clones, less than 90% of them seen just once; the ten biggest clones take up approximately 28%. The sample consisted of CD4+ or CD8+ T cells sorted from blood, taken in a trial of the OX40 agonist ivuxolimab. The source is an adult with an advanced solid tumor such as melanoma, head and neck, liver or kidney cancer. Each CDR3 is given with its conserved first and last residue. The D gene is left open where the match is weak. The size field is filled for only some rows; it gives once, few, many or a size class.

D gene: TRBD1; V gene: TRBV9; clone size: -; J gene: TRBJ2-1; CDR3 protein: CASSDRGLSFDEQFF; CDR3 DNA: TGTGCCAGCAGCGACAGGGGGTTATCTTTTGATGAGCAGTTCTTC
D gene: -; V gene: TRBV28; clone size: -; J gene: TRBJ2-7; CDR3 protein: CASSLDLSGRPIYEQYF; CDR3 DNA: TGTGCCAGCAGTTTGGATCTGAGCGGCAGGCCGATCTACGAGCAGTACTTC
D gene: TRBD1; V gene: TRBV9; clone size: few; J gene: TRBJ2-1; CDR3 protein: CASSVGGGDSFYNEQFF; CDR3 DNA: TGTGCCAGCAGCGTAGGGGGTGGGGACAGCTTCTACAATGAGCAGTTCTTC
D gene: -; V gene: TRBV30; clone size: -; J gene: TRBJ2-7; CDR3 protein: CACTQGISNEQYF; CDR3 DNA: TGTGCCTGTACACAAGGGATCTCCAACGAGCAGTACTTC
D gene: TRBD2; V gene: TRBV28; clone size: -; J gene: TRBJ2-2; CDR3 protein: CASSLSGGPGGTGELFF; CDR3 DNA: TGTGCCAGCAGTTTATCAGGCGGGCCGGGAGGCACCGGGGAGCTGTTTTTT
D gene: -; V gene: TRBV4-1; clone size: -; J gene: TRBJ1-2; CDR3 protein: CASSDGLYGYTF; CDR3 DNA: TGCGCCAGCAGTGATGGACTCTATGGCTACACCTTC
D gene: -; V gene: TRBV5-5; clone size: -; J gene: TRBJ1-5; CDR3 protein: CASSSNSGRNQPQHF; CDR3 DNA: TGTGCCAGCAGCTCGAACAGCGGCCGTAATCAGCCCCAGCATTTT
D gene: -; V gene: TRBV5-6; clone size: -; J gene: TRBJ1-1; CDR3 protein: CASSIGRDTEAFF; CDR3 DNA: TGTGCCAGCAGCATCGGGAGAGACACTGAAGCTTTCTTT
D gene: -; V gene: TRBV6-5; clone size: -; J gene: TRBJ2-1; CDR3 protein: CASRTSHEQFF; CDR3 DNA: TGTGCCAGCAGGACCAGCCATGAGCAGTTCTTC
D gene: -; V gene: TRBV7-2; clone size: -; J gene: TRBJ2-5; CDR3 protein: CASSLRDPQETQYF; CDR3 DNA: TGTGCCAGCAGCTTAAGGGACCCCCAAGAGACCCAGTACTTC
D gene: -; V gene: TRBV5-8; clone size: large; J gene: TRBJ1-5; CDR3 protein: CASSLRGRDQPQHF; CDR3 DNA: TGTGCCAGCAGCTTGCGGGGGCGCGATCAGCCCCAGCATTTT
D gene: -; V gene: TRBV21-1; clone size: -; J gene: TRBJ2-7; CDR3 protein: CASSSQGSFYEQYF; CDR3 DNA: TGTGCCAGCAGTTCCCAGGGGAGTTTTTACGAGCAGTACTTC
D gene: -; V gene: TRBV7-9; clone size: -; J gene: TRBJ2-2; CDR3 protein: CASSLYGTGELFF; CDR3 DNA: TGTGCCAGCAGCTTATATGGCACCGGGGAGCTGTTTTTT
D gene: -; V gene: TRBV27; clone size: -; J gene: TRBJ2-1; CDR3 protein: CASSGGLNYNEQFF; CDR3 DNA: TGTGCCAGCAGTGGTGGTCTGAACTACAATGAGCAGTTCTTC
D gene: -; V gene: TRBV6-5; clone size: few; J gene: TRBJ2-7; CDR3 protein: CASSYWRANSYEQYF; CDR3 DNA: TGTGCCAGCAGTTACTGGCGGGCAAACTCCTACGAGCAGTACTTC
D gene: -; V gene: TRBV9; clone size: -; J gene: TRBJ2-1; CDR3 protein: CASSVVSEGLNNEQFF; CDR3 DNA: TGTGCCAGCAGCGTAGTGTCGGAGGGCCTTAACAATGAGCAGTTCTTC
D gene: -; V gene: TRBV27; clone size: -; J gene: TRBJ2-3; CDR3 protein: CASSLSGVPDTQYF; CDR3 DNA: TGTGCCAGCAGTTTAAGTGGAGTCCCAGATACGCAGTATTTT
D gene: -; V gene: TRBV19; clone size: once; J gene: TRBJ2-7; CDR3 protein: CASSEGLFLYEQYF; CDR3 DNA: TGTGCCAGTAGTGAAGGACTGTTCCTTTACGAGCAGTACTTC
D gene: -; V gene: TRBV7-9; clone size: -; J gene: TRBJ2-7; CDR3 protein: CASSLGGVYEQYF; CDR3 DNA: TGTGCCAGCAGCTTAGGCGGGGTTTACGAGCAGTACTTC
D gene: -; V gene: TRBV2; clone size: once; J gene: TRBJ2-7; CDR3 protein: CASSEGGPTYEQYF; CDR3 DNA: TGTGCCAGCAGTGAGGGGGGACCTACCTACGAGCAGTACTTC
D gene: TRBD1; V gene: TRBV28; clone size: -; J gene: TRBJ1-1; CDR3 protein: CASSFRGTGGENTEAFF; CDR3 DNA: TGTGCCAGCAGTTTTAGAGGAACAGGGGGCGAAAACACTGAAGCTTTCTTT
D gene: -; V gene: TRBV7-6; clone size: -; J gene: TRBJ2-7; CDR3 protein: CASSLRTDTHEQYF; CDR3 DNA: TGTGCCAGCAGCTTACGGACAGACACCCACGAGCAGTACTTC
D gene: -; V gene: TRBV6-1; clone size: -; J gene: TRBJ1-1; CDR3 protein: CASSLIQGMNTEAFF; CDR3 DNA: TGTGCCAGCAGTTTGATACAGGGAATGAACACTGAAGCTTTCTTT
D gene: TRBD2; V gene: TRBV28; clone size: once; J gene: TRBJ2-1; CDR3 protein: CASSPPGLGANEQFF; CDR3 DNA: TGTGCCAGCAGTCCGCCGGGACTAGGGGCCAATGAGCAGTTCTTC
D gene: -; V gene: TRBV6-5; clone size: -; J gene: TRBJ2-7; CDR3 protein: CASDDSYEQYF; CDR3 DNA: TGTGCCAGCGACGACTCCTACGAGCAGTACTTC
D gene: -; V gene: TRBV4-2; clone size: once; J gene: TRBJ1-1; CDR3 protein: CASSLVGEKTEAFF; CDR3 DNA: TGTGCCAGCAGCCTCGTAGGGGAGAAGACTGAAGCTTTCTTT
D gene: TRBD2; V gene: TRBV28; clone size: -; J gene: TRBJ2-5; CDR3 protein: CASSHREGRETQYF; CDR3 DNA: TGTGCCAGCAGCCACCGGGAGGGCCGAGAGACCCAGTACTTC
D gene: -; V gene: TRBV28; clone size: -; J gene: TRBJ2-1; CDR3 protein: CASSLTALGNEQFF; CDR3 DNA: TGTGCCAGCAGTTTAACTGCACTAGGCAATGAGCAGTTCTTC
D gene: -; V gene: TRBV9; clone size: -; J gene: TRBJ2-3; CDR3 protein: CASSTSGPFTDTQYF; CDR3 DNA: TGTGCCAGCAGCACCAGCGGGCCTTTCACAGATACGCAGTATTTT
D gene: -; V gene: TRBV7-9; clone size: -; J gene: TRBJ1-2; CDR3 protein: CASSLSGVEGYGYTF; CDR3 DNA: TGTGCCAGCAGCTTATCAGGGGTCGAAGGGTATGGCTACACCTTC
D gene: -; V gene: TRBV7-8; clone size: -; J gene: TRBJ2-7; CDR3 protein: CASSLAGPLNYEQYF; CDR3 DNA: TGTGCCAGCAGCTTGGCCGGGCCCCTGAACTACGAGCAGTACTTC
D gene: TRBD2; V gene: TRBV2; clone size: once; J gene: TRBJ2-3; CDR3 protein: CASSSRGLADTQYF; CDR3 DNA: TGTGCCAGCAGCTCCCGAGGACTAGCGGATACGCAGTATTTT
D gene: -; V gene: TRBV29-1; clone size: -; J gene: TRBJ1-2; CDR3 protein: CSAAGGGNGYTF; CDR3 DNA: TGCAGCGCTGCGGGGGGGGGCAATGGCTACACCTTC
D gene: -; V gene: TRBV28; clone size: -; J gene: TRBJ2-1; CDR3 protein: CASSLRSSYNEQFF; CDR3 DNA: TGTGCCAGCAGTTTAAGGAGCTCCTACAATGAGCAGTTCTTC
D gene: -; V gene: TRBV29-1; clone size: -; J gene: TRBJ1-4; CDR3 protein: CSVPGSRDGGDEKLFF; CDR3 DNA: TGCAGCGTTCCGGGGTCGCGGGACGGAGGGGATGAAAAACTGTTTTTT
D gene: TRBD2; V gene: TRBV28; clone size: -; J gene: TRBJ2-7; CDR3 protein: CASSFGAGGGLVEQYF; CDR3 DNA: TGTGCCAGCAGTTTTGGTGCGGGAGGCGGTTTGGTCGAGCAGTACTTC
D gene: TRBD2; V gene: TRBV6-4; clone size: -; J gene: TRBJ2-3; CDR3 protein: CASSDSGGGTDTQYF; CDR3 DNA: TGTGCCAGCAGTGACTCCGGGGGGGGCACAGATACGCAGTATTTT
D gene: TRBD1; V gene: TRBV27; clone size: -; J gene: TRBJ1-1; CDR3 protein: CASSFATGNEAFF; CDR3 DNA: TGTGCCAGCAGTTTTGCGACAGGGAATGAAGCTTTCTTT
D gene: -; V gene: TRBV29-1; clone size: few; J gene: TRBJ1-1; CDR3 protein: CSVPSVTLVEAFF; CDR3 DNA: TGCAGCGTTCCGTCGGTGACTTTGGTTGAAGCTTTCTTT
D gene: -; V gene: TRBV5-4; clone size: -; J gene: TRBJ1-2; CDR3 protein: CASSHPTDLANYGYTF; CDR3 DNA: TGTGCCAGCAGCCACCCGACCGATTTAGCTAACTATGGCTACACCTTC
D gene: -; V gene: TRBV9; clone size: -; J gene: TRBJ1-2; CDR3 protein: CASSATLHAKDYGYTF; CDR3 DNA: TGTGCCAGCAGTGCAACGCTCCACGCTAAAGACTATGGCTACACCTTC
D gene: -; V gene: TRBV27; clone size: few; J gene: TRBJ2-2; CDR3 protein: CASSSGARELFF; CDR3 DNA: TGTGCCAGCAGTTCCGGGGCCCGGGAGCTGTTTTTT
D gene: -; V gene: TRBV28; clone size: few; J gene: TRBJ2-7; CDR3 protein: CASSFTGLNYEQYF; CDR3 DNA: TGTGCCAGCAGTTTTACGGGACTCAACTACGAGCAGTACTTC
D gene: -; V gene: TRBV14; clone size: -; J gene: TRBJ2-7; CDR3 protein: CASSHGGEQYF; CDR3 DNA: TGTGCCAGCAGCCACGGGGGTGAGCAGTACTTC
D gene: -; V gene: TRBV6-1; clone size: -; J gene: TRBJ1-6; CDR3 protein: CASSEGIGSYNSPLHF; CDR3 DNA: TGTGCCAGCAGTGAAGGGATTGGCTCCTATAATTCACCCCTCCACTTT
D gene: -; V gene: TRBV5-1; clone size: -; J gene: TRBJ2-7; CDR3 protein: CASSLAGRAGIDEQYF; CDR3 DNA: TGCGCCAGCAGCTTGGCCGGAAGGGCAGGGATCGACGAGCAGTACTTC
D gene: -; V gene: TRBV11-2; clone size: -; J gene: TRBJ1-2; CDR3 protein: CASSLVASGGTLYGYTF; CDR3 DNA: TGTGCCAGCAGCTTAGTAGCATCCGGGGGGACATTATATGGCTACACCTTC
D gene: TRBD2; V gene: TRBV7-2; clone size: -; J gene: TRBJ2-3; CDR3 protein: CASSLGPRESVDTQYF; CDR3 DNA: TGTGCCAGCAGCTTAGGTCCGCGGGAGTCGGTAGATACGCAGTATTTT
D gene: TRBD1; V gene: TRBV4-1; clone size: -; J gene: TRBJ2-3; CDR3 protein: CASSLGDRGPDTQYF; CDR3 DNA: TGCGCCAGCAGCCTAGGGGACAGGGGCCCAGATACGCAGTATTTT